The source of this T cell receptor beta chain is a study of blood T cell repertoires in COVID-19. Study-level information: From the United States, Italy and Spain came samples of acute and convalescent COVID-19. The cDNA or gDNA used as material had been derived from T cells, B-cell-depleted T cells, or PBMCs.

The CDR3 has 13 amino acids. Germline CDR1 LNHNV, CDR2 YYDKDF (reference sequence). The V gene lost 0 bases and the J gene lost 0 bases, with 2 bases spanning the gap. Clones were sequenced by immunoSEQ multiplex PCR, and TCRdb holds only the in-frame ones, with some missing. Here the sample spans 100,000 to 150,000 clones, approximately 85% being singletons. J is TRBJ1-1 and V is TRBV15, with D unresolved. The sample was peripheral blood. This receptor was identified in a woman older than 75 with COVID-19, enrolled during active disease. The CDR3 bases are TGTGCCACCAGCAGAGACGTGAACACTGAAGCTTTCTTT. Its translation: CATSRDVNTEAFF. The variable domain in full, with the rest retrieved from reference TRBV15 and TRBJ1-1, is DAMVIQNPRYQVTQFGKPVTLSCSQTLNHNVMYWYQQKSSQAPKLLFHYYDKDFNNEADTPDNFQSRRPNTSFCFLDIRSPGLGDTAMYLCATSRDVNTEAFFGQGTRLTVV.